These T cell receptor beta chains were read from a single sample in a study of T cell responses to AZD1222 COVID-19 vaccine. Clones were read by immunoSEQ multiplex PCR, and TCRdb kept only the in-frame ones, dropping some. The sample has some 150,000 clones; 92% are singletons. Sequenced material: peripheral blood, taken 28 days after the second AZD1222 dose. These receptors all come from an adult who received the AZD1222 COVID-19 vaccine. Each CDR3 is given without its conserved first and last residue.

j_gene: TRBJ2-7
v_gene: TRBV4-2
CDR3aa: ASSLEQPPYEQY

j_gene: TRBJ1-1
v_gene: TRBV27
CDR3aa: ASRGGRFEAF

j_gene: TRBJ2-4
v_gene: TRBV5-1
CDR3aa: ASSPILGGFPNIQY

j_gene: TRBJ1-2
v_gene: TRBV4-1
CDR3aa: ASSQPPDRVSYT

j_gene: TRBJ1-6
v_gene: TRBV5-1
CDR3aa: ASSLQGLGNSPLH

j_gene: TRBJ2-1
v_gene: TRBV5-4
CDR3aa: ASSLRRGDFYHEQF

j_gene: TRBJ2-7
v_gene: TRBV6-5
CDR3aa: ASSLDRGTLQY

j_gene: TRBJ1-1
v_gene: TRBV5-1
CDR3aa: ASSSSFRVNTEAF

j_gene: TRBJ2-7
v_gene: TRBV3-1/TRBV3-2
CDR3aa: ASSQEVDAGLAGGITYEQY

j_gene: TRBJ2-2
v_gene: TRBV4-3
CDR3aa: ASSLVRTGELF

j_gene: TRBJ1-2
v_gene: TRBV11-2
CDR3aa: ASSLDDSGLQGSGYT

j_gene: TRBJ1-2
v_gene: TRBV19
CDR3aa: ASSKPARPGTDYGYT

j_gene: TRBJ1-2
v_gene: TRBV5-5
CDR3aa: ASSLLFRGENGYT

j_gene: TRBJ2-1
v_gene: TRBV6-5
CDR3aa: ASRDRGQGNEQF

j_gene: TRBJ1-2
v_gene: TRBV6-5
CDR3aa: ASSQGLGYGYT

j_gene: TRBJ2-7
v_gene: TRBV30
CDR3aa: AWSVQTVLGQYEQY

j_gene: TRBJ2-3
v_gene: TRBV3-1/TRBV3-2
CDR3aa: ASSQGPGTDTQY

j_gene: TRBJ1-6
v_gene: TRBV18
CDR3aa: ASSPQSGPLH

j_gene: TRBJ1-2
v_gene: TRBV2
CDR3aa: ASSLQPNYGYT

j_gene: TRBJ1-6
v_gene: TRBV11-2
CDR3aa: ASRNPVDRGLH

j_gene: TRBJ2-2
v_gene: TRBV9
CDR3aa: ASSAGLAGTGELF

j_gene: TRBJ1-1
v_gene: TRBV7-9
CDR3aa: ASSLRGERPNTEAF

j_gene: TRBJ2-7
v_gene: TRBV18
CDR3aa: ASSREQSSYEQY

j_gene: TRBJ1-6
v_gene: TRBV2
CDR3aa: ASSEAQGFLSNSPLH

j_gene: TRBJ2-4
v_gene: TRBV6-2/TRBV6-3
CDR3aa: ASSHKLADLAKNIQY

j_gene: TRBJ2-5
v_gene: TRBV14
CDR3aa: ASSQDRGAMQETQY

j_gene: TRBJ1-4
v_gene: TRBV14
CDR3aa: ASSQVRLGEEKLF

j_gene: TRBJ2-1
v_gene: TRBV9
CDR3aa: ASSVTSGGLSSYNEQF

j_gene: TRBJ1-5
v_gene: TRBV3-1/TRBV3-2
CDR3aa: ASSHGSEVGGNQPQH

j_gene: TRBJ2-1
v_gene: TRBV6-5
CDR3aa: ASSPGTGEIDEQF

j_gene: TRBJ2-1
v_gene: TRBV24-1
CDR3aa: ATSERRGLAGGSYNEQF

j_gene: TRBJ1-2
v_gene: TRBV10-3
CDR3aa: AISEMDSYT

j_gene: TRBJ1-3
v_gene: TRBV7-9
CDR3aa: ASSLARGVGYTIY

j_gene: TRBJ1-1
v_gene: TRBV5-1
CDR3aa: ASSLTGGDTEAF

j_gene: TRBJ2-1
v_gene: TRBV19
CDR3aa: ASSKQGSSYNEQF

j_gene: TRBJ1-2
v_gene: TRBV6-6
CDR3aa: ASRSLGQVHGYT

j_gene: TRBJ1-3
v_gene: TRBV27
CDR3aa: ASSPWGVTGGNTIY

j_gene: TRBJ2-7
v_gene: TRBV19
CDR3aa: ASSRHLGISYEQY

j_gene: TRBJ1-3
v_gene: TRBV28
CDR3aa: ASSLIGTGNTIY

j_gene: TRBJ2-2
v_gene: TRBV28
CDR3aa: ASRVKQGANTGELF

j_gene: TRBJ1-6
v_gene: TRBV7-2
CDR3aa: ASSPWDTSSYNSPLH

j_gene: TRBJ1-5
v_gene: TRBV10-3
CDR3aa: AISQTAGRNQPQH

j_gene: TRBJ2-6
v_gene: TRBV9
CDR3aa: ASSPSAALANVLT

j_gene: TRBJ2-5
v_gene: TRBV5-6
CDR3aa: ASSPLAGEWKTQY

j_gene: TRBJ2-7
v_gene: TRBV6-5
CDR3aa: ASRSGTYSYEQY

j_gene: TRBJ1-4
v_gene: TRBV6-5
CDR3aa: ASSYSPRTFEKLF

j_gene: TRBJ1-1
v_gene: TRBV7-3
CDR3aa: ASSFGIGTEAF

j_gene: TRBJ2-7
v_gene: TRBV14
CDR3aa: ASSQLVGGSYEQY

j_gene: TRBJ1-3
v_gene: TRBV3-1/TRBV3-2
CDR3aa: ASSQTTGNTIY

j_gene: TRBJ1-2
v_gene: TRBV9
CDR3aa: ASSAENYGYT

j_gene: TRBJ1-1
v_gene: TRBV2
CDR3aa: ASSGNRNTEAF

j_gene: TRBJ1-4
v_gene: TRBV30
CDR3aa: AWNRDRDEKLF

j_gene: TRBJ1-6
v_gene: TRBV18
CDR3aa: ASSPTGGHSPLH

j_gene: TRBJ2-4
v_gene: TRBV19
CDR3aa: ASSMTGRVGKNIQY

j_gene: TRBJ1-2
v_gene: TRBV5-4
CDR3aa: ASSFSGNYGYT